This T cell receptor beta chain was captured by sequencing in a study of a mutant IDH1 vaccine in newly diagnosed glioma. Study-wide context: Mean patient age was around 40 years; approximately 60% were male and around 40% female. Study-wide findings and caveats: Changes in the top peripheral T cell clonotypes seemingly had no bearing on pseudoprogression.

Time point given: baseline, week 1 (first vaccination visit). Treatment: pre-vaccination baseline after standard-of-care therapy. Donors harbored newly found WHO grade 3 or 4 IDH1-mutant, ATRX-lost astrocytomas. On this clone itself: Its antigen is unknown.

Germline CDR1 and CDR2: ENHRY and SYGVKD. CDR3 length equals 14 residues. V shed 6 bases, J shed 4 bases, and the junction held 7 bases outside the gene matches. Method: immunoSEQ multiplex PCR; TCRdb's copy keeps in-frame clones and lacks some. This repertoire shows 55,000 to 70,000 clones, roughly 85% found once; its top ten account for around 3%. The sequencing here drew on PBMCs, taken from a glioma patient treated with radiotherapy, temozolomide or both. The J gene is TRBJ1-2, the V gene TRBV10-3, with 8 nucleotides matching TRBD1. The receptor was derived from a man under 40 with glioma. The CDR3 protein is CAISDGTGIYGYTF. In nucleotides, the CDR3 is TGTGCCATCAGCGACGGGACAGGAATCTATGGCTACACCTTC.